Detailed here is one T cell receptor beta chain. Source study methods: Cell counts per sample came from amplifying reference gene primers. Sequenced by immunoSEQ multiplex PCR; TCRdb stores in-frame clones only, minus some. The D gene and trimming were derived from the DNA, and the V and J assignments and clone size from that table. This table holds around 340,000 clones, roughly 87% found once. The data were obtained in a study of blood T cell repertoires in COVID-19. Looking at the study overall: Sources were T cells, B-cell-depleted T cells, or PBMCs; the material itself was cDNA or gDNA.

Patients in Seattle were enrolled during active infection, then followed longitudinally. This CDR3 spans 15 amino acids. V trimming: 4 bases; J trimming: 5 bases; junction bases outside the gene matches: 10. Germline CDR1 MNHEY, CDR2 SMNVEV (reference sequence). This receptor was identified in an older woman with COVID-19, enrolled during active disease. Material: peripheral blood. The V gene is TRBV27, the J gene TRBJ2-7; 8 bases align to TRBD1. Here the CDR3 DNA reads TGTGCCAGCAGTTCCCTCCCAGGGGGCTACCACGAGCAGTACTTC. Protein: CASSSLPGGYHEQYF.